This T cell receptor beta chain was documented in a study of T cells in Graves' hyperthyroidism and ophthalmopathy. Trimming took 3 bases from V and 0 from J; bases not matched to a gene: 15. CDR3 length equals 20 residues. This clonotype was detected many times. Amplification of TCR beta CDR3 regions was performed using RNA transcripts as template. The primer set for the first-round RT-PCR of the TCR CDR3 was HTBI. TCRdb called the multiplex PCR reads again in MiXCR, with one record for every CDR3 protein. Of around 700,000 distinct CDR3 sequences in the sample, 18% were seen once. This sequence originates from a woman aged 45-65 years with Graves' hyperthyroidism that later progressed to Graves' ophthalmopathy. J is TRBJ1-5 and V is TRBV12-3 or TRBV12-4, with 9 bases that match TRBD1. The sequencing sample was made of blood. The CDR3 sequence: CASSFGAPGQGPYSNQPQHF. In DNA, the CDR3 is TGTGCCAGCAGTTTCGGGGCCCCCGGACAGGGGCCTTATAGCAATCAGCCCCAGCATTTT.